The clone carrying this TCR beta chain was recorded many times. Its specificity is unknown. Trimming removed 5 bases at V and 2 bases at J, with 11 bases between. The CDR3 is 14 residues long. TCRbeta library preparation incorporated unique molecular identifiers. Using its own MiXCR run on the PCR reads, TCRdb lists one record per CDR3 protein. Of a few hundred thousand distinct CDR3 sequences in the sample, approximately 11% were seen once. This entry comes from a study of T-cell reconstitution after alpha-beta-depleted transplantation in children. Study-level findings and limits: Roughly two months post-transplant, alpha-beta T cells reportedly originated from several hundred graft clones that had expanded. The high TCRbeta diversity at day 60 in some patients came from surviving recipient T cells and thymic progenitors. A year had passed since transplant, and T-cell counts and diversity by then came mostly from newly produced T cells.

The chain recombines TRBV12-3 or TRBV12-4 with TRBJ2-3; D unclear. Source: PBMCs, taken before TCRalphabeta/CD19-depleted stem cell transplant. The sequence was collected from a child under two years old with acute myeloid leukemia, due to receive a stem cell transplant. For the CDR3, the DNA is TGTGCCAGCAGTAGGCAGTCACTCACAGATACGCAGTATTTT. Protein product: CASSRQSLTDTQYF.